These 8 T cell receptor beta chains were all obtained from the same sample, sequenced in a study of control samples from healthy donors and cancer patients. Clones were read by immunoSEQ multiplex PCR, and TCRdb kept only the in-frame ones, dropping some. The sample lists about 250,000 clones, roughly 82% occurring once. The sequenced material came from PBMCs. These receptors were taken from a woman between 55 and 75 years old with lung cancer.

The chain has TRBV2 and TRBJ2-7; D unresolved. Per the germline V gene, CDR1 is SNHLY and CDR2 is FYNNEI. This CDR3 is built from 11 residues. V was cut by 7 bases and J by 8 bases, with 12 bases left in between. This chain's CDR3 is CASTLEYKQYF. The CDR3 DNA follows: TGTGCCAGCACTTTGGAATACAAGCAGTACTTC.

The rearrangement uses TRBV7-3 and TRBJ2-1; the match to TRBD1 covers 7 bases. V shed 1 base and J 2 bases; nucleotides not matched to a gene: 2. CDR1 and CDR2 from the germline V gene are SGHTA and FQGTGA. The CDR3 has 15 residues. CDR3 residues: CASSLRQGTYNEQFF. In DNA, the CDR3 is TGTGCCAGCAGCTTAAGACAGGGAACCTACAATGAGCAGTTCTTC.

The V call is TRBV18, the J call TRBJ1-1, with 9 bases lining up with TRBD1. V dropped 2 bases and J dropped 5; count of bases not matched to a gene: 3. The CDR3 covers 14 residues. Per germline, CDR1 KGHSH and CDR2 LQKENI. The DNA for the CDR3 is TGTGCCAGCTCACCAAAACAGGGGGCTACTGAAGCTTTCTTT. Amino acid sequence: CASSPKQGATEAFF.

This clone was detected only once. CDR3 nucleotide sequence: TGTGCCAGCTCATTACAGGCGAACACCGGGGAGCTGTTTTTT. It codes for CASSLQANTGELFF. The chain has TRBV18 and TRBJ2-2; maybe TRBD1 (5 bases). Looked up from germline, CDR1 is KGHSH and CDR2 is LQKENI. V was trimmed by 5 bases and J by 0 bases, leaving 7 bases between them. The CDR3 is 14 amino acids.

CDR3: CAATRDGAYEQYF. The CDR3 coding sequence is TGTGCCGCCACCCGGGACGGAGCCTACGAGCAGTACTTC. The chain is built from TRBV10-3 and TRBJ2-7; D tentatively fits TRBD1 or TRBD2 (5 bases each). V lost 11 bases, J lost 2 bases, and 16 bases lay in between. The germline V gene has CDR1 ENHRY and CDR2 SYGVKD. The length of the CDR3 is 13 residues.

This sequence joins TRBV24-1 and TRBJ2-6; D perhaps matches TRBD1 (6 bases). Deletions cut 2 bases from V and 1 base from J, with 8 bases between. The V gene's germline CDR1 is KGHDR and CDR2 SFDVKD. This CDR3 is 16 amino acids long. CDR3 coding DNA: TGTGCCACCAGTGATTCCGGACAGTCTGGGGCCAACGTCCTGACTTTC. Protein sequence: CATSDSGQSGANVLTF.

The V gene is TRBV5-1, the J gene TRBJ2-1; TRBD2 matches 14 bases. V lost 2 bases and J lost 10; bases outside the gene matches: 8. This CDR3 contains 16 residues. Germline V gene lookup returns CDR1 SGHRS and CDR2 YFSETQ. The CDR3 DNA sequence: TGCGCCAGCAGCTTCGGGGGACTAGCGGGAGTCGAAGAGCAGTTCTTC. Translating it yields CASSFGGLAGVEEQFF.

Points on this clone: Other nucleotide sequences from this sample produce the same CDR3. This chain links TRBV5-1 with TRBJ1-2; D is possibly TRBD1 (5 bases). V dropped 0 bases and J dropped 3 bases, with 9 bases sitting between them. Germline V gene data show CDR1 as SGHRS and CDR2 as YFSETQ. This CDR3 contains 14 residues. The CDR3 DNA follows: TGCGCCAGCAGCTTGGCGGGGGGAGACTATGGCTACACCTTC. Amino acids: CASSLAGGDYGYTF.